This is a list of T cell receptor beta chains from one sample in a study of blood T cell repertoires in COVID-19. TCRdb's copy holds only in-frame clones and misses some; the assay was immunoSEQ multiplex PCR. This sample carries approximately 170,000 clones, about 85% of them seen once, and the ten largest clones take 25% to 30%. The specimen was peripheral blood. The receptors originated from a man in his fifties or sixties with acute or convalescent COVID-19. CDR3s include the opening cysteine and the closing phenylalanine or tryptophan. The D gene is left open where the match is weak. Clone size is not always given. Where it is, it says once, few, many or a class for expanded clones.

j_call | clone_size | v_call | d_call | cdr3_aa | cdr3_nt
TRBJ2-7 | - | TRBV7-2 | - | CASSLGQGPAYEQYF | TGTGCCAGCAGCTTAGGGCAGGGCCCCGCCTACGAGCAGTACTTC
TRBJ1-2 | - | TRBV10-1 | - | CASSDRENYGYTF | TGCGCCAGCAGTGACCGGGAGAACTATGGCTACACCTTC
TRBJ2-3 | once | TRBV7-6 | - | CASSPRDTGDTQYF | TGTGCCAGCAGCCCCCGGGACACCGGGGATACGCAGTATTTT
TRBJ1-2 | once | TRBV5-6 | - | CASRPWMLEGYTF | TGTGCCAGCAGGCCCTGGATGTTGGAGGGCTACACCTTC
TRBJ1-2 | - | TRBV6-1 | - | CASSENTGLGYGYTF | TGTGCCAGCAGTGAGAATACAGGGTTGGGCTATGGCTACACCTTC
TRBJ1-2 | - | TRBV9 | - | CASSDLLYGYTF | TGTGCCAGCAGCGATCTTCTATATGGCTACACCTTC
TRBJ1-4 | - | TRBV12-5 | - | CASGPSGDSKLFF | TGTGCTAGTGGGCCATCTGGAGACTCAAAACTGTTTTTT
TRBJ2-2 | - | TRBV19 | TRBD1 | CASSIGAGTGTSGTGELFF | TGTGCCAGTAGTATAGGGGCGGGGACAGGGACAAGTGGGACCGGGGAGCTGTTTTTT
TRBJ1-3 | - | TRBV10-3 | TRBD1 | CAISAGQTGNTIYF | TGTGCCATCAGCGCGGGACAGACTGGAAACACCATATATTTT
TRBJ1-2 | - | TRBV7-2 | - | CASSFNAGSSGYTF | TGTGCCAGCAGCTTTAATGCAGGGTCTAGTGGCTACACCTTC
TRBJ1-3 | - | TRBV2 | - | CASSEDLGVGNTIYF | TGTGCCAGCAGTGAAGACTTAGGGGTTGGAAACACCATATATTTT
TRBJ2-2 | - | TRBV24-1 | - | CATSDPPGGELFF | TGTGCCACCAGTGATCCCCCGGGGGGGGAGCTGTTTTTT
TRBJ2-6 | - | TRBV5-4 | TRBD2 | CASSLTVAGAGANVLTF | TGTGCCAGCAGCTTGACGGTAGCGGGAGCCGGGGCCAACGTCCTGACTTTC
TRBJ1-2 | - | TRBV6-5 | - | CASSYSGASNYGYTF | TGTGCCAGCAGTTACTCAGGGGCCTCTAACTATGGCTACACCTTC
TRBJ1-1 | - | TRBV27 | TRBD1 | CASSLLLGTGNTEAFF | TGTGCCAGCAGTCTCCTACTTGGGACAGGGAACACTGAAGCTTTCTTT
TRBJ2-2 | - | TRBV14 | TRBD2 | CASSQVGGIAGELFF | TGTGCCAGCAGCCAAGTGGGAGGGATTGCCGGGGAGCTGTTTTTT
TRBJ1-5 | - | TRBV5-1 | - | CASSLGDNLSNQPQHF | TGCGCCAGCAGCTTGGGGGACAACCTAAGCAATCAGCCCCAGCATTTT
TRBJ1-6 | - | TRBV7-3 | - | CASSLGWGDNSPLHF | TGTGCCAGCAGCTTAGGGTGGGGGGATAATTCACCCCTCCACTTT
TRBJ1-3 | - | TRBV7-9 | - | CASSGVVFGNTIYF | TGTGCCAGCAGCGGAGTTGTCTTTGGAAACACCATATATTTT
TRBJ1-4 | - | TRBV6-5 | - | CASSRANEKLFF | TGTGCCAGCAGCAGGGCTAATGAAAAACTGTTTTTT
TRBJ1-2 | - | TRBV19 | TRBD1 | CASSMTGQRGYTF | TGTGCCAGTAGTATGACAGGGCAACGTGGCTACACCTTC
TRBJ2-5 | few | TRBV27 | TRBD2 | CASSLSQRGGLETQYF | TGTGCCAGCAGTTTATCTCAGCGGGGGGGCCTGGAGACCCAGTACTTC
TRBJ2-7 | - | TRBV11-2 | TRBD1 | CASSLGDRAGEQYF | TGTGCCAGCAGCTTAGGGGACAGGGCGGGCGAGCAGTACTTC
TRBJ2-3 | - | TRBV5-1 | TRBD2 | CASSGVGTSRDTQYF | TGCGCCAGCAGCGGGGTCGGGACTAGCAGAGATACGCAGTATTTT
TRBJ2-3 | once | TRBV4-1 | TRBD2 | CASSLERGEDTQYF | TGCGCCAGCAGCCTTGAGCGGGGTGAAGATACGCAGTATTTT
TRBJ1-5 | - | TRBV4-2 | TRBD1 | CASSQRFDRESNQPQHF | TGTGCCAGCAGCCAAAGGTTTGACAGGGAGAGTAATCAGCCCCAGCATTTT
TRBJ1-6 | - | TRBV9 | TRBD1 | CASSVTGGTNNSPLHF | TGTGCCAGCAGCGTAACAGGGGGCACAAATAATTCACCCCTCCACTTT
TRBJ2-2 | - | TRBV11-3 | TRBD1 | CASSLGQGTGELFF | TGTGCCAGCAGCCTCGGACAGGGTACCGGGGAGCTGTTTTTT
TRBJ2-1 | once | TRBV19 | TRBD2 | CASSPGTSGRSSYNEQFF | TGTGCCAGTAGTCCCGGGACTAGCGGGAGAAGCTCCTACAATGAGCAGTTCTTC
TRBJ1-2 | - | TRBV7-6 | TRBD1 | CASSEGQVVNYGYTF | TGTGCCAGCAGCGAGGGACAGGTTGTAAACTATGGCTACACCTTC
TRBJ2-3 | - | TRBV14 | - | CASSQGLRSGTQYF | TGTGCCAGCAGCCAAGGCCTTCGGTCGGGAACGCAGTATTTT
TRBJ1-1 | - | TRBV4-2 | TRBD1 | CASSLRDRAENTEAFF | TGTGCCAGCAGCCTCCGGGACAGGGCTGAGAACACTGAAGCTTTCTTT
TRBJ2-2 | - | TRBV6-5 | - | CASSYGLTLPGELFF | TGTGCCAGCAGTTACGGGCTTACGTTACCCGGGGAGCTGTTTTTT
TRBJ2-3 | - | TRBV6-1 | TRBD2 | CASSEETAGGPDTQYF | TGTGCCAGCAGTGAAGAGACAGCGGGGGGACCAGATACGCAGTATTTT
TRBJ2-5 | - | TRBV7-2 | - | CASHGSREWGETQYF | TGTGCCAGTCACGGTTCCCGGGAGTGGGGGGAGACCCAGTACTTC